These 3 T cell receptor beta chains were all obtained from the same sample, sequenced in a study of blood T cell repertoires in COVID-19. This table comes from immunoSEQ multiplex PCR, and its TCRdb copy is limited to in-frame clones, with some not included. This sample yields hundreds of thousands of clones, of which around nine tenths are seen a single time; about 5% belongs to the top ten. The source material was peripheral blood. The origin of the receptors is a man aged 35 to 55 with acute or convalescent COVID-19.

A word on this clone: This specimen includes other DNA sequences encoding the same CDR3. The gene calls are TRBV6-5 and TRBJ1-1; D not resolved. Germline CDR1 MNHEY, CDR2 SVGAGI. The V end lost 0 bases, the J end lost 0 bases, and 5 bases lay between the germline ends. The CDR3 consists of 14 residues. The CDR3 loop reads CASSYSAVNTEAFF. CDR3 nucleotide sequence: TGTGCCAGCAGTTACTCGGCAGTGAACACTGAAGCTTTCTTT.

V gene TRBV5-4 combines with J gene TRBJ2-2, with D possibly matching TRBD1 (6 bases). Deletions cut 4 bases from V and 5 bases from J, with 15 bases between. The CDR3 covers 15 residues. Germline V gene lookup returns CDR1 SGHNT and CDR2 YYREEE (reference sequence). In nucleotides, the CDR3 is TGTGCCAGCAGCCCCCGGCAGGGGTATACCGGGGAGCTGTTTTTT. As protein: CASSPRQGYTGELFF.

V is TRBV11-2 and J is TRBJ2-1; 7 bases match TRBD1. After removal of 7 bases from V and 10 bases from J, the junction contained 10 bases not matched to a gene. The CDR3 extends over 13 amino acids. The V gene's germline CDR1 is SGHAT and CDR2 FQNNGV. CDR3 protein: CASTLVRGSEQFF. The CDR3 DNA follows: TGTGCCAGCACCCTTGTCAGGGGGAGCGAGCAGTTCTTC.